Listed here are 27 T cell receptor beta chains from one sample, sequenced in a study of cytomegalovirus exposure and HLA in healthy donors. Use of 60 Vbeta and 13 Jbeta primers characterized the PCR. The data were produced by immunoSEQ multiplex PCR, yet TCRdb's version contains in-frame clones alone and is incomplete. The sample's table shows around 140,000 clones. Source material: PBMCs. Receptors were obtained from a woman aged 40-49 years in good health and CMV-seronegative.

The V and J genes are TRBV2 and TRBJ2-2; tentatively, D is TRBD2 (6 bases). The V gene's germline CDR1 is SNHLY and CDR2 FYNNEI. The ends were cut back, 6 bases at V and 0 bases at J, with 11 bases in the middle. This CDR3 contains 15 residues. CDR3 loop: CASRPRLANTGELFF. For the CDR3, the DNA is TGTGCCAGCAGGCCAAGACTAGCGAACACCGGGGAGCTGTTTTTT.

This chain joins TRBV10-2 and TRBJ1-1, with 8 bases matching TRBD1. From germline, CDR1 is WSHSY and CDR2 SAAADI. Losses at the gene ends were 8 bases for V and 4 bases for J; bases not matched to a gene: 3. This CDR3 spans 12 amino acids. The CDR3 spells CASLGQATEAFF. CDR3 DNA: TGCGCCAGCCTGGGACAGGCCACTGAAGCTTTCTTT.

The chain has TRBV20-1 and TRBJ2-3, with D unresolved. The ends were cut back, 4 bases at V and 12 bases at J, with 14 bases in the middle. The CDR3 runs 11 residues. The germline CDR1 and CDR2 sequences are DFQATT and SNEGSKA (reference sequence). The chain's CDR3 is CSATEAYLQYF. The CDR3 bases are TGCAGTGCTACCGAAGCCTACCTCCAGTATTTT.

This chain connects TRBV28 to TRBJ2-7; 9 bases agree with TRBD2. CDR1 is MDHEN and CDR2 is SYDVKM in the germline V gene. Unmatched junction bases numbered 13, after V lost 3 bases and J lost 7 bases. The CDR3 covers 16 residues. This CDR3 reads CASSFPGTSKLMEQYF. As DNA, the CDR3 is TGTGCCAGCAGTTTTCCCGGGACTAGCAAACTCATGGAGCAGTACTTC.

The DNA for the CDR3 is TGTGCCAGCACCCCGAGGGCAGCACTGAACACTGAAGCTTTCTTT. It yields the protein CASTPRAALNTEAFF. The chain links TRBV2 to TRBJ1-1; D unresolved. Germline CDR1 SNHLY, CDR2 FYNNEI. The CDR3 loop spans 15 amino acids. V lost 7 bases to trimming and J lost 0 bases, with 15 bases between them.

The genes are TRBV5-4 and TRBJ1-5; the match to TRBD1 covers 8 bases. The CDR3 spans 15 residues. Germline-derived CDR1 and CDR2 are SGHNT and YYREEE (reference sequence). Trimming took 1 base from V and 6 from J; bases not matched to a gene: 6. The DNA for the CDR3 is TGTGCCAGCAGCTTGCCGGACAGGGAGACTCAGCCCCAGCATTTT. Translation gives CASSLPDRETQPQHF.

J is TRBJ2-2 and V is TRBV4-3; D perhaps matches TRBD1 (5 bases). The V gene lost 3 bases and the J gene lost 3 bases, with 8 bases spanning the gap. Germline CDR1 LGHNA, CDR2 YSLEER. This CDR3 has 14 amino acids. The CDR3 reads CASSHSRDTGELFF. DNA for the CDR3: TGCGCCAGCAGCCATAGCAGGGACACCGGGGAGCTGTTTTTT.

The genes are TRBV6-4 and TRBJ2-3, with 8 bases matching TRBD2. The V gene's germline CDR1 is MRHNA and CDR2 SNTAGT. This CDR3 comprises 15 residues. V lost 0 bases to trimming and J lost 4 bases; unmatched junction nucleotides: 3. This CDR3 reads CASSDSVAGPDTQYF. The DNA of the CDR3 is TGTGCCAGCAGTGACTCGGTAGCGGGGCCAGATACGCAGTATTTT.

Here the CDR3 DNA reads TGTGCCAGCAGACTGTTGGGACATAGCAATCAGCCCCAGCATTTT. Its translation is CASRLLGHSNQPQHF. The chain is built from TRBV28 and TRBJ1-5; D is possibly TRBD1 (6 bases). With 6 bases removed from V and 0 bases from J, the gap between germline ends came to 12 bases. CDR3 length: 15 amino acids. Germline V CDR1 and CDR2: MDHEN, SYDVKM.

This chain uses TRBV9 with TRBJ1-6, with D uncertain. Germline assignment: CDR1 SGDLS and CDR2 YYNGEE. Deletions cut 0 bases from V and 8 bases from J, with 9 bases between. This CDR3 is built from 14 residues. In DNA form, the CDR3 reads TGTGCCAGCAGCGTAGACCAGGCCTATTCACCCCTCCACTTT. As protein: CASSVDQAYSPLHF.

On this clone: The junction differs from germline at one of its ends, possibly a read error. This chain connects TRBV5-1 to TRBJ1-1, with D maybe TRBD1 (6 bases). The CDR3 has 14 amino acids. Germline V gene lookup returns CDR1 SGHRS and CDR2 YFSETQ. The CDR3 sequence: CASSARTENTEALF. CDR3 nucleotide sequence: TGCGCCAGCAGCGCAAGGACAGAGAACACTGAAGCTCTCTTT.

The rearrangement links TRBV4-3 to TRBJ2-7; TRBD2 might be the D (6 bases). V lost 0 bases to trimming and J lost 7 bases, with 16 bases between them. Germline CDR1 reads LGHNA; CDR2 reads YSLEER. The CDR3 extends over 15 amino acids. The CDR3 spells CASSQDRSVGGEQYF. The CDR3 bases are TGCGCCAGCAGCCAAGATAGGTCCGTTGGGGGGGAGCAGTACTTC.

This chain uses TRBV4-1 with TRBJ1-1; D unresolved. The CDR3 is made up of 15 amino acids. Trimming pared 1 base from V and 0 bases from J, leaving 9 bases between. Germline CDR1 MGHRA, CDR2 YSYEKL. The CDR3 spells CASSQGELVNTEAFF. In DNA, the CDR3 is TGCGCCAGCAGCCAAGGAGAACTGGTGAACACTGAAGCTTTCTTT.

The rearrangement uses TRBV28 and TRBJ1-2; D might be TRBD1 (5 bases). In germline, CDR1 is MDHEN, CDR2 SYDVKM. Trimming pared 6 bases from V and 4 bases from J, leaving 18 bases between. The CDR3 totals 15 residues. In nucleotides, the CDR3 is TGTGCCAGCAGATTCAGCGGGGGGGACTCCTATGGCTACACCTTC. As protein: CASRFSGGDSYGYTF.

This chain uses TRBV6-4 with TRBJ2-7, with TRBD2 matching 10 bases. Germline values: CDR1 MRHNA, CDR2 SNTAGT. The CDR3 is made up of 15 amino acids. The ends lost 3 bases at V and 1 base at J; junction bases unmatched: 3. CDR3 sequence (DNA): TGTGCCAGCAGTGATAAACTAGCGGGGTCCTACGAGCAGTACTTC. This gives the protein CASSDKLAGSYEQYF.

This chain uses TRBV6-5 with TRBJ1-2, with a weak D call TRBD1 (6 bases). The CDR3 totals 12 residues. Germline values: CDR1 MNHEY, CDR2 SVGAGI. V was shortened by 5 bases and J by 4 bases, with 8 bases between the two germline ends. CDR3 bases: TGTGCCAGCAGTCCGGACAGCTATGGCTACACCTTC. This encodes CASSPDSYGYTF.

V usage is TRBV7-6 and J usage is TRBJ1-1; unclear D gene. V was clipped by 1 base and J by 5 bases, with 17 bases between them. This CDR3 is 16 amino acids long. From germline, CDR1 is SGHVS and CDR2 FNYEAQ. The CDR3: CASSLDKESGETEAFF. The CDR3 DNA is TGTGCCAGCAGCTTAGACAAGGAGTCGGGAGAGACTGAAGCTTTCTTT.

The chain links TRBV6-5 to TRBJ2-3, with D unclear. CDR1 MNHEY and CDR2 SVGAGI come from the germline V gene. The V end was cut by 6 bases, the J end by 3 bases, with 10 bases between. The CDR3 totals 13 residues. The DNA for the CDR3 is TGTGCCAGCAGGGGCGCTGGGACAGATACGCAGTATTTT. Translation gives CASRGAGTDTQYF.

CDR3 loop: CASSLPGLAADTQYF. As DNA, the CDR3 is TGTGCCAGCAGCCTCCCGGGACTAGCAGCAGATACGCAGTATTTT. The chain has TRBV11-3 and TRBJ2-3, with 9 bases aligning to TRBD2. CDR3 length equals 15 residues. CDR1 SGHNT and CDR2 YENEEA come from the germline V gene. The V and J ends lost 5 bases and 4 bases, in that order; junction bases with no gene match: 7.

The rearrangement links TRBV7-2 to TRBJ2-5; a weak D match, TRBD1 (5 bases). The CDR3 covers 15 residues. The V and J ends lost 1 base and 5 bases respectively, with 14 bases between them. Per the germline V gene, CDR1 is SGHTA and CDR2 is FQGNSA. The DNA for the CDR3 is TGTGCCAGCAGCTTAGTGGCAGGACATGGGGAGACCCAGTACTTC. Protein: CASSLVAGHGETQYF.

The rearrangement uses TRBV10-3 and TRBJ2-1, with 10 bases fitting TRBD1. The V gene end was trimmed by 5 bases and the J gene end by 6 bases; junction bases not matched to a gene: 4. This CDR3 contains 14 residues. The germline V gene has CDR1 ENHRY and CDR2 SYGVKD. The CDR3 reads CAISRDRGLNEQFF. The CDR3 region has the DNA TGTGCCATCAGTCGAGACAGGGGGCTCAATGAGCAGTTCTTC.

With respect to this clone: A junction end diverges from the germline sequence, so it may reflect a read error. Other DNA sequences from this sample encode an identical CDR3 as well. The V and J genes are TRBV7-3 and TRBJ1-1; a weak D match, TRBD1 (5 bases). The CDR3 has 14 amino acids. Germline values: CDR1 SGHTA, CDR2 FQGTGA. The CDR3 DNA sequence: TGTGCCAGCAGCTCCCAGGGATTGAACACTGAAGCCTTCTTT. Protein sequence: CASSSQGLNTEAFF.

The rearrangement joins TRBV10-3 to TRBJ1-3; tentatively, D is TRBD1 (5 bases). The CDR3 covers 13 residues. The V end was cut by 8 bases, the J end by 0 bases, with 8 bases between. CDR1 ENHRY and CDR2 SYGVKD come from the germline V gene. CDR3 nucleotides: TGTGCCATCGGGGCAAGCTCTGGAAACACCATATATTTT. Protein sequence: CAIGASSGNTIYF.

The V gene is TRBV7-2, the J gene TRBJ1-3; no clear D. Between the trimmed V and J ends, which lost 5 bases and 8 bases, there was a span of 16 bases. Germline lookup yields CDR1 SGHTA and CDR2 FQGNSA. There are 14 residues in the CDR3. The CDR3 bases are TGTGCCAGCAGCCTTGGGCCCAGCGGGGACACCATATATTTT. Translation gives CASSLGPSGDTIYF.

J is TRBJ1-1 and V is TRBV28; 7 nucleotides align to TRBD1. From germline, CDR1 is MDHEN and CDR2 SYDVKM. After removal of 1 base from V and 8 bases from J, the junction contained 4 bases not matched to a gene. This CDR3 has 13 residues. This CDR3 reads CASSLSDRPEAFF. The CDR3 bases are TGTGCCAGCAGTTTATCGGACAGGCCAGAAGCTTTCTTT.

The rearrangement links TRBV19 to TRBJ2-7; 8 bases align to TRBD1. V shed 3 bases, J shed 2 bases, and the junction held 6 bases outside the gene matches. The CDR3 consists of 15 residues. Germline CDR1 reads LNHDA; CDR2 reads SQIVND (reference sequence). CDR3 nucleotides: TGTGCCAGTAGTATCTCCGACAGGGGTCCCTACGAGCAGTACTTC. This translates into CASSISDRGPYEQYF.

The gene calls are TRBV9 and TRBJ1-1; D gene unclear. Trimming stripped 0 bases from V and 1 base from J, with 10 bases between. CDR1 SGDLS and CDR2 YYNGEE come from the germline V gene. The CDR3 has 15 residues. The CDR3 DNA sequence: TGTGCCAGCAGCGTAGGAGGAACGAAGAACACTGAAGCTTTCTTT. As protein: CASSVGGTKNTEAFF.